A selection of T cell receptor beta chains follows, all from one sample in a study of T cell responses to AZD1222 COVID-19 vaccine. The data were produced by immunoSEQ multiplex PCR, yet TCRdb's version contains in-frame clones alone and is incomplete. The sample records roughly 160,000 clones, more than 70% being singletons. The source material was peripheral blood, sampled on day 0 of AZD1222 vaccination. These receptors were taken from an adult in good health. Both conserved end residues are part of each CDR3. Fields, in order: clone size, V gene, D gene, J gene, CDR3 DNA, CDR3 protein. The D gene is left open where the match is weak. Clone size, where shown, is once, few, many, or a class for clones that have expanded.

abundance: NA
v_gene: TRBV7-6
d_gene: NA
j_gene: TRBJ2-2
CDR3nt: TGTGCCAGCAGCTTAGCGGAACATACTACCGGGGAGCTGTTTTTT
CDR3aa: CASSLAEHTTGELFF

abundance: NA
v_gene: TRBV7-9
d_gene: NA
j_gene: TRBJ2-7
CDR3nt: TGTGCCAGCAGCTTAGGCAGGTTGGGCGAGCAGTACTTC
CDR3aa: CASSLGRLGEQYF

abundance: few
v_gene: TRBV5-1
d_gene: NA
j_gene: TRBJ2-1
CDR3nt: TGCGCCAGCAGCTTGGTAGGTAGGGACAATGAGCAGTTCTTC
CDR3aa: CASSLVGRDNEQFF

abundance: NA
v_gene: TRBV5-4
d_gene: NA
j_gene: TRBJ2-7
CDR3nt: TGTGCCAGCAGCTCATCCTACGAGCAGTACTTC
CDR3aa: CASSSSYEQYF

abundance: NA
v_gene: TRBV5-1
d_gene: NA
j_gene: TRBJ1-4
CDR3nt: TGCGCCAGCAGCTTGGTCAATGAAAAACTGTTTTTT
CDR3aa: CASSLVNEKLFF

abundance: NA
v_gene: TRBV28
d_gene: TRBD1
j_gene: TRBJ1-3
CDR3nt: TGTGCCAGCAGCACTATGACAGGGGTAGGAAACACCATATATTTT
CDR3aa: CASSTMTGVGNTIYF

abundance: NA
v_gene: TRBV7-3
d_gene: NA
j_gene: TRBJ2-2
CDR3nt: TGTGCCAGCAGCTTAGGGTCCGGGATAGACACCGGGGAGCTGTTTTTT
CDR3aa: CASSLGSGIDTGELFF

abundance: NA
v_gene: TRBV6-5
d_gene: TRBD1
j_gene: TRBJ1-2
CDR3nt: TGTGCCAGCAGTTCGACAGGGAGCGATGGCTACACCTTC
CDR3aa: CASSSTGSDGYTF

abundance: NA
v_gene: TRBV28
d_gene: TRBD1
j_gene: TRBJ1-1
CDR3nt: TGTGCCAGCAAAACAGGGGTGAACACTGAAGCTTTCTTT
CDR3aa: CASKTGVNTEAFF

abundance: NA
v_gene: TRBV10-3
d_gene: NA
j_gene: TRBJ1-2
CDR3nt: TGTGCCATCAGCGGCGAGGGAGTCGTCTATGGCTACACCTTC
CDR3aa: CAISGEGVVYGYTF

abundance: NA
v_gene: TRBV10-3
d_gene: NA
j_gene: TRBJ1-1
CDR3nt: TGTGCCGTCCTACGGGAGGGCAGCACTGAAGCTTTCTTT
CDR3aa: CAVLREGSTEAFF

abundance: once
v_gene: TRBV7-8
d_gene: NA
j_gene: TRBJ2-5
CDR3nt: TGTGCCAGCAGCCCCCCGAGGGAGACCCAGTACTTC
CDR3aa: CASSPPRETQYF

abundance: NA
v_gene: TRBV6-5
d_gene: TRBD1
j_gene: TRBJ1-2
CDR3nt: TGTGCCAGCAGTTACTCACCGACAGGGGATGGCTACACCTTC
CDR3aa: CASSYSPTGDGYTF

abundance: NA
v_gene: TRBV27
d_gene: NA
j_gene: TRBJ2-2
CDR3nt: TGTGCCAACCCCCTCTTTTTCTGTTCCGGGGAGCTGTTTTTT
CDR3aa: CANPLFFCSGELFF

abundance: once
v_gene: TRBV9
d_gene: TRBD1
j_gene: TRBJ1-6
CDR3nt: TGTGCCAGCGCCGGACAGGGGGCGTTCACCCTCCACTTT
CDR3aa: CASAGQGAFTLHF

abundance: NA
v_gene: TRBV7-2
d_gene: NA
j_gene: TRBJ1-5
CDR3nt: TGTGCCAGCAGCTTTGACGGAGATCAGCCCCAGCATTTT
CDR3aa: CASSFDGDQPQHF

abundance: NA
v_gene: TRBV9
d_gene: TRBD1
j_gene: TRBJ1-4
CDR3nt: TGTGCCAGCAGCGGCAGGGGGCTAGGGGAAAAACTGTTTTTT
CDR3aa: CASSGRGLGEKLFF

abundance: NA
v_gene: TRBV2
d_gene: NA
j_gene: TRBJ2-3
CDR3nt: TGTGCCAGCAGTGAATTCAAGGACTACTCCACAGATACGCAGTATTTT
CDR3aa: CASSEFKDYSTDTQYF

abundance: NA
v_gene: TRBV7-2
d_gene: NA
j_gene: TRBJ1-5
CDR3nt: TGTGCCAGCAGCTTAGAGTCGGGCAAACAGCCCCAGCATTTT
CDR3aa: CASSLESGKQPQHF

abundance: NA
v_gene: TRBV5-4
d_gene: TRBD1
j_gene: TRBJ2-3
CDR3nt: TGTGCCAGCAGCCCGGCCCAGGGGGCGGGCACAGATACGCAGTATTTT
CDR3aa: CASSPAQGAGTDTQYF

abundance: NA
v_gene: TRBV2
d_gene: TRBD2
j_gene: TRBJ2-5
CDR3nt: TGTGCCAGCATAGGGGAGCGGGAGCGACAAGAGACCCAGTACTTC
CDR3aa: CASIGERERQETQYF

abundance: NA
v_gene: TRBV5-1
d_gene: NA
j_gene: TRBJ1-1
CDR3nt: TGCGCCAGCAGCTCAAGACCTGAGAACACTGAAGCTTTCTTT
CDR3aa: CASSSRPENTEAFF

abundance: once
v_gene: TRBV5-1
d_gene: TRBD1
j_gene: TRBJ2-7
CDR3nt: TGCGCCAGCAGCCTCGGACAGGGTCCCCTCTACGAGCAGTACTTC
CDR3aa: CASSLGQGPLYEQYF

abundance: NA
v_gene: TRBV7-9
d_gene: TRBD1
j_gene: TRBJ1-1
CDR3nt: TGTGCCAGCAGCAGCGGACAGGGGGCGGAAAGGACTGAAGCTTTCTTT
CDR3aa: CASSSGQGAERTEAFF

abundance: NA
v_gene: TRBV7-9
d_gene: NA
j_gene: TRBJ1-2
CDR3nt: TGTGCCAGCAGCGGGGGCTATGGCTACACCTTC
CDR3aa: CASSGGYGYTF

abundance: NA
v_gene: TRBV16
d_gene: NA
j_gene: TRBJ1-1
CDR3nt: TGTGCCAGCAGCCAATTCTCAACAGGGTATTCGAGCACTGAAGCTTTCTTT
CDR3aa: CASSQFSTGYSSTEAFF

abundance: NA
v_gene: TRBV10-3
d_gene: TRBD1
j_gene: TRBJ2-1
CDR3nt: TGTGCCATCAGTGAGCGGACAGGGTATGAGCAGTTCTTC
CDR3aa: CAISERTGYEQFF

abundance: NA
v_gene: TRBV9
d_gene: NA
j_gene: TRBJ2-7
CDR3nt: TGTGCCAGCAGCGTAGAAGTGGGCTCCTACGAGCAGTACTTC
CDR3aa: CASSVEVGSYEQYF

abundance: NA
v_gene: TRBV5-1
d_gene: NA
j_gene: TRBJ2-7
CDR3nt: TGCGCCAGCATGGTGAGGGGCGAGCAGTACTTC
CDR3aa: CASMVRGEQYF

abundance: once
v_gene: TRBV29-1
d_gene: NA
j_gene: TRBJ2-3
CDR3nt: TGCAGCGTTGTTCGTGGGGCGAGAGATACGCAGTATTTT
CDR3aa: CSVVRGARDTQYF

abundance: NA
v_gene: TRBV9
d_gene: TRBD1
j_gene: TRBJ1-2
CDR3nt: TGTGCCAGCAGCGCCGACCCGACAGGGACCTCCGTTGGCTACACCTTC
CDR3aa: CASSADPTGTSVGYTF

abundance: NA
v_gene: TRBV27
d_gene: NA
j_gene: TRBJ2-2
CDR3nt: TGTGCCAGCAGTTTATCCAGGGAGCCCGGGGAGCTGTTTTTT
CDR3aa: CASSLSREPGELFF

abundance: NA
v_gene: TRBV7-2
d_gene: NA
j_gene: TRBJ1-2
CDR3nt: TGTGCCAGCAGCTTAAGACTGGGGGGCTACACCTTC
CDR3aa: CASSLRLGGYTF

abundance: few
v_gene: TRBV6-2/TRBV6-3
d_gene: TRBD1
j_gene: TRBJ2-7
CDR3nt: TGTGCCAGCAGTTACGGGACAGGGGGCTACGAGCAGTACTTC
CDR3aa: CASSYGTGGYEQYF

abundance: NA
v_gene: TRBV25-1
d_gene: NA
j_gene: TRBJ1-4
CDR3nt: TGTGCCAGCAGTGAAAATCCGGCAACTAATGAAAAACTGTTTTTT
CDR3aa: CASSENPATNEKLFF

abundance: NA
v_gene: TRBV2
d_gene: NA
j_gene: TRBJ1-6
CDR3nt: TGTGCCAGCAGTGAAGCTGGGGCGGGTATGAATTCACCCCTCCACTTT
CDR3aa: CASSEAGAGMNSPLHF

abundance: NA
v_gene: TRBV6-5
d_gene: NA
j_gene: TRBJ2-7
CDR3nt: TGTGCCAGCAGTTACTCCCCATACTCCTACGAGCAGTACTTC
CDR3aa: CASSYSPYSYEQYF

abundance: NA
v_gene: TRBV18
d_gene: TRBD2
j_gene: TRBJ2-7
CDR3nt: TGTGCCAGCTCACCGTATAGGGAGGGTGATGAGCAGTACTTC
CDR3aa: CASSPYREGDEQYF

abundance: NA
v_gene: TRBV20-1
d_gene: NA
j_gene: TRBJ2-3
CDR3nt: TGCAGTGCTAGAGATAGGGATACGCAGTATTTT
CDR3aa: CSARDRDTQYF

abundance: NA
v_gene: TRBV12-3/TRBV12-4
d_gene: NA
j_gene: TRBJ1-4
CDR3nt: TGTGCCAGCGCCCGGGGGGGTGGGGAAAAACTGTTTTTT
CDR3aa: CASARGGGEKLFF

abundance: many
v_gene: TRBV6-2/TRBV6-3
d_gene: NA
j_gene: TRBJ1-1
CDR3nt: TGTGCCAGCAGTTCCCCCGAACCCAACACTGAAGCTTTCTTT
CDR3aa: CASSSPEPNTEAFF

abundance: few
v_gene: TRBV30
d_gene: TRBD1
j_gene: TRBJ1-6
CDR3nt: TGTGCCTTCCAAGGGGCAGGGGGATCACCCCTCCACTTT
CDR3aa: CAFQGAGGSPLHF

abundance: NA
v_gene: TRBV11-1
d_gene: NA
j_gene: TRBJ2-5
CDR3nt: TGTGCCAGCAGCCCCGATGGGGACGCCCGGCCCCAGTACTTC
CDR3aa: CASSPDGDARPQYF

abundance: few
v_gene: TRBV11-2
d_gene: TRBD1
j_gene: TRBJ2-6
CDR3nt: TGTGCCAGCAGCTTAGTGCGCAGGGGGCCTGGGGCCAACGTCCTGACTTTC
CDR3aa: CASSLVRRGPGANVLTF

abundance: NA
v_gene: TRBV28
d_gene: TRBD1
j_gene: TRBJ1-5
CDR3nt: TGTGCCAGCAGTGGGGGACAGGGACCTAGCAATCAGCCCCAGCATTTT
CDR3aa: CASSGGQGPSNQPQHF

abundance: NA
v_gene: TRBV27
d_gene: NA
j_gene: TRBJ1-1
CDR3nt: TGTGCCAGCAGTCCAAGCAGAGACATTAACACTGAAGCTTTCTTT
CDR3aa: CASSPSRDINTEAFF

abundance: NA
v_gene: TRBV30
d_gene: NA
j_gene: TRBJ1-1
CDR3nt: TGTGCCTGGAGTGTACCGTTCGAGAACACTGAAGCTTTCTTT
CDR3aa: CAWSVPFENTEAFF

abundance: NA
v_gene: TRBV7-3
d_gene: TRBD2
j_gene: TRBJ2-1
CDR3nt: TGTGCCAGCAGCCCCTTTGCGGGAGCTTCGAATGAGCAGTTCTTC
CDR3aa: CASSPFAGASNEQFF

abundance: NA
v_gene: TRBV5-1
d_gene: NA
j_gene: TRBJ2-3
CDR3nt: TGCGCCAGCAGCTTGATCCGCGGGGGCGTTTCCACAGATACGCAGTATTTT
CDR3aa: CASSLIRGGVSTDTQYF

abundance: NA
v_gene: TRBV6-1
d_gene: TRBD1
j_gene: TRBJ1-5
CDR3nt: TGTGCCAGCAGTGGCCCGAATCTCCAGGGGGCCGGACAGCCCCAGCATTTT
CDR3aa: CASSGPNLQGAGQPQHF

abundance: NA
v_gene: TRBV28
d_gene: NA
j_gene: TRBJ1-5
CDR3nt: TGTGCCAGCAGTTTTGTGAGGAGGGTCCATCAGCCCCAGCATTTT
CDR3aa: CASSFVRRVHQPQHF

abundance: NA
v_gene: TRBV2
d_gene: NA
j_gene: TRBJ1-2
CDR3nt: TGTGCCAGCAGTCCCGTCCGGGACATGGCTGGCTACACCTTC
CDR3aa: CASSPVRDMAGYTF

abundance: NA
v_gene: TRBV28
d_gene: NA
j_gene: TRBJ1-3
CDR3nt: TGTGCCAGCAGTTTTTACCCGAGCACCGTTGGAAACACCATATATTTT
CDR3aa: CASSFYPSTVGNTIYF

abundance: NA
v_gene: TRBV9
d_gene: TRBD2
j_gene: TRBJ2-3
CDR3nt: TGTGCCAGCAGCGAGAGCGGGAGGGGCGGGAGTCCAGATACGCAGTATTTT
CDR3aa: CASSESGRGGSPDTQYF

abundance: NA
v_gene: TRBV9
d_gene: NA
j_gene: TRBJ2-2
CDR3nt: TGTGCCAGCACCGACAGAACCGGGGAGCTGTTTTTT
CDR3aa: CASTDRTGELFF